The 4 T cell receptor beta chains below come from one sample, sequenced in a study of cytomegalovirus exposure and HLA in healthy donors. With 60 Vbeta and 13 Jbeta primers, the PCR was carried out. Here immunoSEQ multiplex PCR was the method, and the copy in TCRdb shows in-frame clones only, minus some. The data hold 200,000 or so clones, with 76% observed a single time. The sample consisted of PBMCs. Receptors originate from a man younger than 30 in good health and CMV-seronegative.

Details on this clone: At one boundary the junction diverges from the germline segment, which might be a read error. This chain links TRBV7-9 with TRBJ1-1; D is unresolved. The CDR3 has 12 residues. Per the germline V gene, CDR1 is SEHNR and CDR2 is FQNEAQ (reference sequence). The CDR3 DNA is TGTGCCAGCAGCCTAGCCGGGTCTGAAGCTTTCTTT. It yields the protein CASSLAGSEAFF.

The chain employs TRBV5-4 and TRBJ2-1, with TRBD2 as a possible D gene (7 bases). V shed 1 base and J shed 7 bases, with 18 bases lying between them. The CDR3 loop spans 16 amino acids. Germline V lookup: CDR1 SGHNT, CDR2 YYREEE (reference sequence). CDR3 sequence reads: CASSLLTGAGENEQFF. The CDR3 coding sequence is TGTGCCAGCAGCTTGTTGACGGGGGCGGGGGAGAATGAGCAGTTCTTC.

A note on this clone: One end of the junction does not line up with germline, which may come from a read error. The chain uses TRBV7-8 and TRBJ1-2; weak D call: TRBD1 (6 bases). The CDR3 covers 15 residues. Germline CDR1 reads SGHVS; CDR2 reads FQNEAQ. CDR3 amino acids: CASSSPTAGGGRSVF. The DNA for the CDR3 is TGTGCCAGCAGCTCCCCGACCGCCGGGGGGGGCCGGTCTGTCTTC.

V is TRBV5-1 and J is TRBJ1-2; a weak D match, TRBD1 (5 bases). Per the germline V gene, CDR1 is SGHRS and CDR2 is YFSETQ. V was trimmed by 4 bases and J by 8 bases, leaving 12 bases between them. The CDR3 runs 12 residues. The CDR3 sequence is CASSDSFYGYTF. The CDR3 DNA follows: TGCGCCAGCAGCGACAGTTTTTACGGCTACACCTTC.